This TCR beta chain stems from a study of shared clonotypes between healthy human individuals. In germline, CDR1 is MNHNY, CDR2 SVGAGI (reference sequence). This CDR3 contains 15 residues. After removal of 10 bases from V and 10 bases from J, the junction contained 13 bases not matched to a gene. Every one of the donors was a Caucasian adult that lived in Nashville, Tennessee. Unsorted samples drew genomic DNA from tens of millions of PBMCs. The quantity of DNA used in unsorted PBMC replicate PCRs was 250 to 350 ng, corresponding to about 30,000 T cell genomes. Per the original data handling: Junction-only immunoSEQ sequences carried no quality scores, so filtering differed. Repertoires were generated with immunoSEQ multiplex PCR, while TCRdb's copy carries only in-frame clones and drops some. The V and J calls and clone size come from that table; D and trimming were worked out from the DNA. Found here are more than 450,000 clones, 79% of them singletons; the top ten hold 13%.

Material for sequencing was PBMCs. This receptor was obtained from a woman aged 40 to 55 in good health. Some clones in this sample may be carry-over from other donors' samples. J is TRBJ2-1 and V is TRBV6-6; 13 bases map to TRBD2. The CDR3 DNA follows: TGTGCCACCATCGGGACTAGCGGGATTTTAGAAGAGCAGTTCTTC. This sequence encodes CATIGTSGILEEQFF.